Below, 18 T cell receptor beta chains from the same sample are listed, as sequenced in a study of CD8+CD57+ T cells in acquired aplastic anemia. In patients chosen for sequencing, flow cytometry had shown CD8+CD57+ cell expansion. Genomic DNA provided the template from which TCR beta VDJ and CDR3 profiles were obtained. One entry per CDR3 protein results from TCRdb running MiXCR on the reads. The table has 310,000 or so distinct CDR3 sequences, 45% to 65% seen once. Sequenced material: sorted CD4+, CD8+, or CD8+CD57+ T cells (not recorded which) from PBMCs. The receptors stem from a human donor with aplastic anemia.

The gene calls are TRBV2 and TRBJ1-5, with D possibly matching TRBD1 (5 bases). The V end was cut by 4 bases, the J end by 9 bases, with 7 bases between. The CDR3 loop spans 11 amino acids. Germline CDR1 and CDR2: SNHLY and FYNNEI. The CDR3 sequence is CASSVRGPQHF. The CDR3 DNA is TGTGCCAGCAGTGTTAGGGGGCCCCAGCATTTT.

This clonotype has a count of ten or more. This chain joins TRBV20-1 and TRBJ2-1; 7 nucleotides agree with TRBD2. J lost 5 bases, V lost 3 bases, and 13 bases had no gene match. Per the germline V gene, CDR1 is DFQATT and CDR2 is SNEGSKA (reference sequence). This CDR3 comprises 16 residues. The CDR3 sequence: CSASVAGALFNNEQFF. For the CDR3, the DNA is TGCAGTGCTAGTGTTGCGGGAGCCCTTTTTAACAATGAGCAGTTCTTC.

Comments on this clonotype: A read error is likely, as this CDR3 ends without the conserved phenylalanine or tryptophan. The genes are TRBV6-1 and TRBJ1-2, with TRBD1 matching 9 bases. Germline CDR1 reads MNHNS; CDR2 reads SASEGT. Germline trimming cut 5 bases from V and 10 bases from J; bases unmatched to any gene: 8. The CDR3 totals 13 residues. Written as DNA, the CDR3 is TGTGCCAGCAGTTTGACAGGGGGTAATGACTACACCTCC. This encodes CASSLTGGNDYTS.

The gene calls are TRBV2 and TRBJ2-7; D may be TRBD2 (6 bases). The CDR3 spans 17 residues. The ends were cut back, 0 bases at V and 9 bases at J, with 24 bases in the middle. From germline, CDR1 is SNHLY and CDR2 FYNNEI. The CDR3 region is CASSEASGSGGAFGQYF. The DNA of the CDR3 is TGTGCCAGCAGTGAAGCCAGTGGTAGCGGAGGGGCCTTCGGGCAGTACTTC. The whole variable domain, filled in from reference TRBV2 and TRBJ2-7, reads EPEVTQTPSHQVTQMGQEVILRCVPISNHLYFYWYRQILGQKVEFLVSFYNNEISEKSEIFDDQFSVERPDGSNFTLKIRSTKLEDSAMYFCASSEASGSGGAFGQYFGPGTRLTVT.

This clonotype was recorded many times. The V and J genes are TRBV2 and TRBJ2-3; TRBD2 agrees at 12 bases. In germline, CDR1 is SNHLY, CDR2 FYNNEI. The CDR3 runs to 16 residues. V dropped 11 bases and J dropped 5; count of bases not matched to a gene: 14. The CDR3: CAGGLLAGGPVDTQYF. The CDR3 region has the DNA TGTGCCGGGGGACTTCTAGCGGGAGGGCCTGTAGATACGCAGTATTTT.

The chain couples TRBV7-3 to TRBJ1-1, with D possibly TRBD1 on 6 matching bases. Germline lookup yields CDR1 SGHTA and CDR2 FQGTGA. CDR3 size: 13 residues. The germline V and J ends were trimmed by 3 bases and 4 bases, with 9 bases remaining between them. CDR3 coding DNA: TGTGCCAGCAGCTTCGGACAGTTCACTGAAGCTTTCTTT. Encoded protein: CASSFGQFTEAFF.

V and J are TRBV20-1 and TRBJ1-6; D is ambiguous. The V and J ends lost 6 bases and 10 bases respectively, with 22 bases between them. This CDR3 is 15 amino acids long. Germline CDR1 and CDR2: DFQATT and SNEGSKA (reference sequence). The chain's CDR3 is CSASSLTTGNSPLHF. The CDR3 nucleotides read TGCAGTGCCAGCAGCTTGACGACCGGGAACTCACCCCTCCACTTT.

This clonotype was observed a handful of times. The V and J genes are TRBV5-1 and TRBJ2-7; TRBD1 is a possible D gene (6 bases). Germline CDR1 reads SGHRS; CDR2 reads YFSETQ. V gave up 0 bases and J gave up 3 bases, with 16 bases separating them. The CDR3 has 16 amino acids. CDR3 in DNA: TGCGCCAGCAGCTTGGCCGTACTGGACAGAGACTACGAGCAGTACTTC. This sequence encodes CASSLAVLDRDYEQYF. Full variable domain (remainder filled in from reference TRBV5-1 and TRBJ2-7): KAGVTQTPRYLIKTRGQQVTLSCSPISGHRSVSWYQQTPGQGLQFLFEYFSETQRNKGNFPGRFSGRQFSNSRSEMNVSTLELGDSALYLCASSLAVLDRDYEQYFGPGTRLTVT.

This rearrangement joins TRBV9 to TRBJ2-7, with TRBD2 identical over 15 bases. Germline V CDR1 and CDR2: SGDLS, YYNGEE. Germline trimming cut 4 bases from V and 0 bases from J; bases unmatched to any gene: 11. The CDR3 is made up of 19 amino acids. The CDR3 DNA follows: TGTGCCAGCAGCCCTGGACTAGCGGGGGGGCGGAGTGGCTCCTACGAGCAGTACTTC. Residues: CASSPGLAGGRSGSYEQYF.

This clonotype appeared many times. The chain employs TRBV29-1 and TRBJ2-3; TRBD2 matches 11 bases. The germline V gene encodes CDR1 SQVTM and CDR2 ANQGSEA. The CDR3 sequence is 14 residues long. The junction had 2 bases not matched to a gene; V was cut back by 3 bases and J by 3 bases. The DNA of the CDR3 is TGCAGCGTTGACCTAGCGGGGGGAACAGATACGCAGTATTTT. Translated: CSVDLAGGTDTQYF.

This clonotype was counted only a few times. The chain links TRBV2 to TRBJ1-4; weak D call: TRBD1 (5 bases). Per germline, CDR1 SNHLY and CDR2 FYNNEI. With 7 bases removed from V and 0 bases from J, the gap between germline ends came to 12 bases. CDR3 length equals 15 residues. This chain's CDR3 is CASTHDSATNEKLFF. In DNA, the CDR3 is TGTGCCAGCACTCATGACAGCGCAACTAATGAAAAACTGTTTTTT.

At least ten counts were recorded for this clonotype. The V and J genes are TRBV10-2 and TRBJ1-1; no firm D call. The germline V gene has CDR1 WSHSY and CDR2 SAAADI. The CDR3 is 13 residues long. The V end was cut by 3 bases, the J end by 6 bases, with 11 bases between. The CDR3 is CASSDFRISEAFF. The CDR3 bases are TGCGCCAGCAGTGACTTTCGAATTTCTGAAGCTTTCTTT.

V gene TRBV20-1 combines with J gene TRBJ2-5; perhaps TRBD1 as D (5 bases). The V gene's germline CDR1 is DFQATT and CDR2 SNEGSKA (reference sequence). This CDR3 spans 17 amino acids. V shed 0 bases and J shed 1 base, with 18 bases lying between them. The CDR3 spells CSARDPGFGLGQETQYF. The CDR3 nucleotides read TGCAGTGCTAGAGATCCAGGGTTCGGGCTAGGCCAAGAGACCCAGTACTTC.

The sample holds one count of this clonotype. The V gene is TRBV11-3, the J gene TRBJ2-5; D may be TRBD2 (6 bases). The germline V gene has CDR1 SGHNT and CDR2 YENEEA. The CDR3 length is 14 residues. Trimming cost V 5 bases and J 4 bases, with 14 bases left between them. Here the CDR3 reads CASSPGTGAETQYF. The DNA of the CDR3 is TGTGCCAGCAGCCCAGGTACGGGAGCAGAGACCCAGTACTTC.

This clonotype was seen many times. V is TRBV5-1 and J is TRBJ2-7; D unclear. CDR1 is SGHRS, CDR2 YFSETQ, per germline. There are 16 residues in the CDR3. Between the trimmed V and J ends, which lost 0 bases and 0 bases, there was a span of 13 bases. For the CDR3, the DNA is TGCGCCAGCAGCTTGGTAGCAGCGCGTTTCTCCTACGAGCAGTACTTC. Amino acid sequence: CASSLVAARFSYEQYF.

This chain uses TRBV15 with TRBJ1-5; 7 nucleotides line up with TRBD1. The V segment lost 1 base and the J segment 9 bases; nucleotides outside the gene matches: 6. Germline-derived CDR1 and CDR2 are LNHNV and YYDKDF (reference sequence). CDR3 size: 14 residues. The CDR3 sequence: CATSRGQGVLPQHF. CDR3 nucleotides: TGTGCCACCAGCAGAGGACAGGGAGTCTTGCCCCAGCATTTT.

The chain links TRBV20-1 to TRBJ2-3; D might be TRBD1 or TRBD2, each matching 5 bases. The CDR3 loop spans 12 amino acids. V lost 5 bases and J lost 11, with 17 bases in between. Germline CDR1 and CDR2: DFQATT and SNEGSKA (reference sequence). CDR3 sequence (DNA): TGCAGTGCTTGGGACCAGGTGAATGAGCAGTATTTT. As protein: CSAWDQVNEQYF.

The table lists this clonotype with many counts. The genes are TRBV15 and TRBJ1-2; D is ambiguous. Germline V gene data show CDR1 as LNHNV and CDR2 as YYDKDF (reference sequence). The CDR3 has 13 amino acids. Trimming stripped 0 bases from V and 6 bases from J, with 8 bases between. Here the CDR3 DNA reads TGTGCCACCAGCAGAGAAGCAACCAATGGCTACACCTTC. Translation gives CATSREATNGYTF.